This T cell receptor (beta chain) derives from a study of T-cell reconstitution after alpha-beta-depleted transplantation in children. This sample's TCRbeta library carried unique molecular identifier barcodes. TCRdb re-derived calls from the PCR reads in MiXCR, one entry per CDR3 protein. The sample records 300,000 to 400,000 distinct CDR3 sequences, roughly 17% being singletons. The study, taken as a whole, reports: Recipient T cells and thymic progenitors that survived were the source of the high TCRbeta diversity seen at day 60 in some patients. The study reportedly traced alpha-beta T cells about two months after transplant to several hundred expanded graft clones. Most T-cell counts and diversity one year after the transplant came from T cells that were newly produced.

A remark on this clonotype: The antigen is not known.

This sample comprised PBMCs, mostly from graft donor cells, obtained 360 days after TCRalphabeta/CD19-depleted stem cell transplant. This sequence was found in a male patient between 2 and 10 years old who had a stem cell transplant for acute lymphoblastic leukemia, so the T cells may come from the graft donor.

CDR3 protein: CASSSSDRGGNEKLFF. For the CDR3, the DNA is TGTGCCAGCAGTTCGTCCGACAGGGGTGGTAATGAAAAACTGTTTTTT. V usage is TRBV12-3 or TRBV12-4 and J usage is TRBJ1-4, with 8 bases matching TRBD1. The CDR3 loop spans 16 amino acids. V shed 4 bases and J 4 bases; nucleotides not matched to a gene: 8.